This passage covers 30 T cell receptor beta chains from one sample sequenced in a study of CD8 T cells in ankylosing spondylitis. TCRdb re-called the 5' RACE reads through MiXCR, storing one row per CDR3 protein. The table has about 240,000 distinct CDR3 sequences, 8% to 9.5% seen once. The sequenced sample consisted of blood, either unsorted or a sorted T cell fraction (not recorded which). The receptor source for this set is a male donor with ankylosing spondylitis or in good health (not recorded which).

This clonotype occurred many times. The chain recombines TRBV27 with TRBJ2-7; the D is unclear. Germline-derived CDR1 and CDR2 are MNHEY and SMNVEV (reference sequence). CDR3 size: 14 residues. The V end lost 8 bases, the J end lost 2 bases, and 16 bases lay between the germline ends. The CDR3 here is CASRRVAEAYEQYF. CDR3 coding DNA: TGTGCCAGCCGTCGCGTGGCAGAGGCCTACGAGCAGTACTTC.

This clonotype was seen ten or more times. V and J are TRBV20-1 and TRBJ2-2; D might be TRBD1 (6 bases). V was clipped by 3 bases and J by 5 bases, with 7 bases between them. The CDR3 runs 12 residues. Germline V gene sequence: CDR1 DFQATT, CDR2 SNEGSKA (reference sequence). For the CDR3, the DNA is TGCAGTGCTAGCCAGGGGACCGGGGAGCTGTTTTTT. This gives the protein CSASQGTGELFF.

This clonotype was picked up many times. The chain combines TRBV5-5 with TRBJ2-5; D unresolved. This CDR3 has 14 residues. Germline values: CDR1 SGHKS, CDR2 YYEKEE (reference sequence). The ends were cut back, 1 base at V and 5 bases at J, with 12 bases in the middle. CDR3 sequence reads: CASSLKMGSETQYF. CDR3 nucleotides: TGTGCCAGCAGCTTGAAAATGGGCTCTGAGACCCAGTACTTC.

This clonotype appeared many times. This chain links TRBV3-1 with TRBJ2-1; D might be TRBD2 (6 bases). This CDR3 has 15 amino acids. Germline V gives CDR1 LGHDT, CDR2 YNNKEL (reference sequence). Trimming left V 4 bases short and J 10 bases short, with 20 bases between. The CDR3 DNA is TGTGCCAGCAGCCCTATCGGGACTGTCGAAGCGGAGCAGTTCTTC. This translates into CASSPIGTVEAEQFF.

This clonotype has a count of ten or more. The rearrangement links TRBV20-1 to TRBJ2-3; D is possibly TRBD1 or TRBD2 (6 bases each). This CDR3 has 15 amino acids. Germline values: CDR1 DFQATT, CDR2 SNEGSKA (reference sequence). The V end lost 3 bases, the J end lost 0 bases, and 13 bases lay between the germline ends. The CDR3 bases are TGCAGTGCTAGTCTTCCGGGGGCCAGCACAGATACGCAGTATTTT. As protein: CSASLPGASTDTQYF.

In its sample, this clonotype was seen many times. The chain recombines TRBV6-5 with TRBJ1-2; D might be TRBD1 (5 bases). The V gene lost 6 bases and the J gene lost 9 bases, with 14 bases spanning the gap. The CDR3 has 12 amino acids. Per the germline V gene, CDR1 is MNHEY and CDR2 is SVGAGI. The CDR3 DNA reads TGTGCCAGCAGCGCGGACACGGGTCGCTACACCTTC. This encodes CASSADTGRYTF.

The table lists this clonotype with a few counts. The chain is built from TRBV19 and TRBJ2-6, with D hard to call. Germline CDR1 LNHDA, CDR2 SQIVND (reference sequence). The CDR3 is 12 residues long. Trimming removed 11 bases at V and 13 bases at J, with 18 bases between. The CDR3 bases are TGTGCCCCCGCACCCTTCTACAGTGTCCTGACTTTC. Amino acid sequence: CAPAPFYSVLTF.

This clonotype has more than one count but fewer than ten. The chain links TRBV12-3 or TRBV12-4 to TRBJ2-5, with TRBD2 as a possible D gene (5 bases). V lost 6 bases and J lost 4, with 12 bases in between. This CDR3 is built from 13 residues. The DNA for the CDR3 is TGTGCCAGCAGGACCCTAGCCGTAGAGACCCAGTACTTC. Protein product: CASRTLAVETQYF.

There are many counts of this clonotype. V and J are TRBV4-2 and TRBJ2-5, with D unclear. Germline values: CDR1 LGHNA, CDR2 YNFKEQ. This CDR3 has 13 amino acids. V was cut by 3 bases and J by 1 base, with 6 bases left in between. The DNA of the CDR3 is TGTGCCAGCAGCCAGGCGACCCAAGAGACCCAGTACTTC. This translates into CASSQATQETQYF.

The table lists this clonotype with many counts. The rearrangement links TRBV12-3 or TRBV12-4 to TRBJ2-4, with D possibly being TRBD1 (5 bases). V was trimmed by 6 bases and J by 0 bases, leaving 12 bases between them. This CDR3 has 15 amino acids. The CDR3 region has the DNA TGTGCCAGCAGCATCAAGACAGTAGCCAAAAACATTCAGTACTTC. It yields the protein CASSIKTVAKNIQYF.

This clonotype has a count of ten or more. CDR3 in DNA: TGCAGTGCTAGACGGCAGGTGGAGACTGAAGCTTTCTTT. This encodes CSARRQVETEAFF. The chain couples TRBV20-1 to TRBJ1-1; D is undetermined. CDR3 length: 13 amino acids. Germline CDR1 and CDR2: DFQATT and SNEGSKA (reference sequence). Trimming pared 2 bases from V and 5 bases from J, leaving 12 bases between.

This clonotype was seen ten or more times. CDR3 protein: CASRQTTSGGRNEQFF. CDR3 DNA sequence: TGTGCCAGCAGACAAACGACTAGCGGGGGAAGGAATGAGCAGTTCTTC. The genes are TRBV12-3 or TRBV12-4 and TRBJ2-1; the match to TRBD2 covers 12 bases. Trimming at V came to 6 bases and at J to 7 bases, leaving 10 bases not matched to a gene. The CDR3 covers 16 residues.

This clonotype was picked up many times. The chain carries TRBV12-3 or TRBV12-4 and TRBJ1-5; the match to TRBD1 covers 8 bases. Losses at the gene ends were 7 bases for V and 3 bases for J; bases not matched to a gene: 5. The CDR3 is 14 amino acids. CDR3 residues: CASTTTGVNQPQHF. CDR3 nucleotides: TGTGCCAGCACCACGACAGGGGTCAATCAGCCCCAGCATTTT.

This clonotype appeared many times. V is TRBV20-1 and J is TRBJ2-3; 13 bases agree with TRBD2. The V segment lost 4 bases and the J segment 10 bases; nucleotides outside the gene matches: 5. CDR1 DFQATT and CDR2 SNEGSKA come from the germline V gene (reference sequence). The CDR3 totals 13 residues. CDR3: CSATGTSGIAQYF. Written as DNA, the CDR3 is TGCAGTGCTACAGGGACTAGCGGGATCGCGCAGTATTTT.

This clonotype was counted a few times. The genes are TRBV29-1 and TRBJ2-7, with a possible D match to TRBD2 (6 bases). CDR3 length: 14 residues. CDR1 is SQVTM, CDR2 ANQGSEA, per germline. Trimming pared 0 bases from V and 9 bases from J, leaving 18 bases between. CDR3 nucleotide sequence: TGCAGCGTTGAAGAAGAGCAGGGCCGGAGGGGGCAGTACTTC. This codes for CSVEEEQGRRGQYF.

The sample holds many counts of this clonotype. V is TRBV9 and J is TRBJ2-2, with 9 bases identical to TRBD1. V dropped 4 bases and J dropped 1; count of bases not matched to a gene: 5. The CDR3 runs to 16 residues. The V gene's germline CDR1 is SGDLS and CDR2 YYNGEE. CDR3 nucleotide sequence: TGTGCCAGCAGCCCCCCGGGACAGGGGAACACCGGGGAGCTGTTTTTT. Its protein product is CASSPPGQGNTGELFF. The full variable domain, completed using reference TRBV9 and TRBJ2-2, is DSGVTQTPKHLITATGQRVTLRCSPRSGDLSVYWYQQSLDQGLQFLIQYYNGEERAKGNILERFSAQQFPDLHSELNLSSLELGDSALYFCASSPPGQGNTGELFFGEGSRLTVL.

This clonotype was seen repeatedly, ten times or more. The rearrangement uses TRBV20-1 and TRBJ2-7, with a tentative D call TRBD1 (6 bases). The V gene lost 5 bases and the J gene lost 0 bases, with 11 bases spanning the gap. The germline V gene encodes CDR1 DFQATT and CDR2 SNEGSKA (reference sequence). This CDR3 region has 13 residues. This CDR3 reads CSARGQSSYEQYF. The CDR3 bases are TGCAGTGCTCGAGGACAGAGCTCCTACGAGCAGTACTTC.

This clonotype has ten or more counts. The chain employs TRBV7-2 and TRBJ2-1, with D perhaps TRBD2 (6 bases). With 2 bases removed from V and 9 bases from J, the gap between germline ends came to 8 bases. This CDR3 contains 12 residues. Germline V CDR1 and CDR2: SGHTA, FQGNSA. The CDR3 DNA reads TGTGCCAGCAGCTTATTAGCGGTTGAGCAGTTCTTC. Translating gives CASSLLAVEQFF.

This clonotype was counted between two and nine times. The chain links TRBV20-1 to TRBJ1-1; 9 positions agree with TRBD1. Germline V CDR1 and CDR2: DFQATT, SNEGSKA (reference sequence). V gave up 6 bases and J gave up 1 base; unmatched junction bases: 21. The CDR3 length is 19 residues. This CDR3 reads CSAIPLPGQGILGNTEAFF. CDR3 coding DNA: TGCAGTGCAATTCCCCTGCCGGGACAGGGAATCTTAGGGAACACTGAAGCTTTCTTT.

This clonotype occurred many times. V gene TRBV5-1 combines with J gene TRBJ2-2; tentatively, D is TRBD1 (7 bases). The CDR3 length is 15 residues. Germline-derived CDR1 and CDR2 are SGHRS and YFSETQ. V dropped 0 bases and J dropped 7 bases, with 13 bases sitting between them. The CDR3 DNA follows: TGCGCCAGCAGCTTGGAGCAGGGGGGAATCGGGGAGCTGTTTTTT. It encodes CASSLEQGGIGELFF. Using reference TRBV5-1 and TRBJ2-2 for the parts outside the CDR3, the full variable domain is KAGVTQTPRYLIKTRGQQVTLSCSPISGHRSVSWYQQTPGQGLQFLFEYFSETQRNKGNFPGRFSGRQFSNSRSEMNVSTLELGDSALYLCASSLEQGGIGELFFGEGSRLTVL.

This clonotype was recorded at least ten times. The chain links TRBV5-6 to TRBJ2-7; D might be TRBD1 or TRBD2, each matching 5 bases. The ends were cut back, 4 bases at V and 3 bases at J, with 26 bases in the middle. Germline CDR1 is SGHDT and CDR2 is YYEEEE. The CDR3 length is 18 residues. The CDR3 is CASSPRLGSGRKIYEQYF. Here the CDR3 DNA reads TGTGCCAGCAGCCCAAGGTTAGGTTCGGGACGTAAAATCTACGAGCAGTACTTC.

This clonotype was counted many times. The rearrangement links TRBV5-1 to TRBJ1-1, with a tentative D call TRBD1 (5 bases). Trimming shortened V by 3 bases and J by 2 bases, and 17 bases separated the two germline ends. Germline-derived CDR1 and CDR2 are SGHRS and YFSETQ. There are 16 residues in the CDR3. CDR3 coding DNA: TGCGCCAGCAGCTACCAGGGCCTCCGAGGTAACACTGAAGCTTTCTTT. Protein sequence: CASSYQGLRGNTEAFF.

This clonotype was recorded at least ten times. The gene calls are TRBV4-3 and TRBJ2-7; the match to TRBD2 covers 10 bases. Germline V lookup: CDR1 LGHNA, CDR2 YSLEER. Unmatched junction bases numbered 0, after V lost 2 bases and J lost 5 bases. This CDR3 region has 13 residues. The CDR3 reads CASSQLAGDEQYF. The CDR3 DNA follows: TGCGCCAGCAGCCAACTAGCGGGGGACGAGCAGTACTTC.

The rearrangement links TRBV7-2 to TRBJ1-2; D remains unclear. The CDR3 is made up of 14 amino acids. CDR1 and CDR2 (germline): SGHTA, FQGNSA. The ends were cut back, 1 base at V and 8 bases at J, with 14 bases in the middle. The chain's CDR3 is CASSLGIGGDGYTF. In DNA form, the CDR3 reads TGTGCCAGCAGCTTAGGAATAGGCGGCGACGGCTACACCTTC.

This clonotype has a count of ten or more. The chain combines TRBV20-1 with TRBJ2-3; D may be TRBD2 (7 bases). Trimming stripped 5 bases from V and 5 bases from J, with 23 bases between. The CDR3 spans 16 residues. The germline gives CDR1 DFQATT, CDR2 SNEGSKA (reference sequence). The chain's CDR3 is CSAPDFRGGKGDTQYF. The DNA of the CDR3 is TGCAGTGCTCCTGATTTTAGGGGGGGAAAGGGAGATACGCAGTATTTT.

This clonotype was seen many times. This chain uses TRBV5-1 with TRBJ2-1; weak D call: TRBD1 (6 bases). The length of the CDR3 is 17 residues. With 6 bases removed from V and 4 bases from J, the gap between germline ends came to 23 bases. The germline gives CDR1 SGHRS, CDR2 YFSETQ. The CDR3 bases are TGCGCCAGCACTCCTCCAAGCATAGGACAGTCATACAATGAGCAGTTCTTC. Its protein is CASTPPSIGQSYNEQFF.

As for this clonotype: A much larger clone differs from this one at a single base, so this may be a read error. V gene TRBV20-1 combines with J gene TRBJ2-1; perhaps TRBD2 as D (5 bases). The CDR3 is 13 residues long. Per germline, CDR1 DFQATT and CDR2 SNEGSKA (reference sequence). CDR3 region: CRAADQLAGEQFF. The CDR3 DNA follows: TGCAGAGCCGCGGACCAATTGGCGGGTGAGCAGTTCTTC.

This clonotype was seen repeatedly, ten times or more. The chain is built from TRBV10-3 and TRBJ1-4; D is ambiguous. Per the germline V gene, CDR1 is ENHRY and CDR2 is SYGVKD. The CDR3 spans 13 residues. Trimming took off 3 bases at V and 7 bases at J, with 9 bases between the two ends. CDR3 in amino acids: CAISEGRVEKLFF. In DNA form, the CDR3 reads TGTGCCATCAGTGAAGGCAGAGTTGAAAAACTGTTTTTT.

J is TRBJ2-3 and V is TRBV4-3; 10 bases match TRBD1. CDR3 size: 16 residues. Germline trimming cut 1 base from V and 3 bases from J; bases unmatched to any gene: 4. Germline CDR1 and CDR2: LGHNA and YSLEER. CDR3: CASSQATGGWTDTQYF. CDR3 coding DNA: TGCGCCAGCAGCCAAGCGACAGGGGGCTGGACAGATACGCAGTATTTT.

This clonotype was observed at least ten times. This chain connects TRBV5-4 to TRBJ1-1; the D is unclear. The CDR3 consists of 13 residues. Trimming stripped 5 bases from V and 7 bases from J, with 15 bases between. Germline CDR1 is SGHNT and CDR2 is YYREEE (reference sequence). In DNA, the CDR3 is TGTGCCAGCAGAGCAGAAGACCAAAATGAAGCTTTCTTT. Protein product: CASRAEDQNEAFF.